This TCR beta chain was sequenced in a study of CD8 T cells in Susac syndrome. General study points: CD4+ T cell repertoires in Susac syndrome lacked clonal expansion.

Random hexamers were used to reverse transcribe the RNA input (about 0.45 to 1 ug). TCRdb redid the calling of the immunoSEQ multiplex PCR reads with MiXCR, one entry per CDR3 protein. The sample includes more than 110,000 distinct CDR3 sequences, 85% to 95% of them seen just once. V shed 5 bases and J shed 3 bases, with 8 bases lying between them. The CDR3 has 12 residues. Germline V lookup: CDR1 SEHNR, CDR2 FQNEAQ (reference sequence). Note on this clonotype: The antigen remains undetermined.

Source material: CD4+ T cells from PBMCs. J is TRBJ2-7 and V is TRBV7-9, with a weak D call TRBD2 (5 bases). The sequence came from a human donor with Susac syndrome. The CDR3 nucleotides read TGTGCCAGCAGCACGGGATACTACGAGCAGTACTTC. This gives the protein CASSTGYYEQYF.